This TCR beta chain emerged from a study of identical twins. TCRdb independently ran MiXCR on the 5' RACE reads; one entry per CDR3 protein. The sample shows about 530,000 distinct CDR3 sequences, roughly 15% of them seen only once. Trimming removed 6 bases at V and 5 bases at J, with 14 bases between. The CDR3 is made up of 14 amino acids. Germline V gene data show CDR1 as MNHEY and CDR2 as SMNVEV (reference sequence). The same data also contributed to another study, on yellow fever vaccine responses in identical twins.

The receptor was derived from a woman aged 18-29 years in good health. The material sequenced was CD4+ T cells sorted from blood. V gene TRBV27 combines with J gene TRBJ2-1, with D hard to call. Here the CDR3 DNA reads TGTGCCAGCAGGAGAGCAACCCTAAACAATGAGCAGTTCTTC. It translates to CASRRATLNNEQFF.